This TCR beta chain was sequenced in a study of metastatic and nonmetastatic thyroid tumors. Per germline, CDR1 SNHLY and CDR2 FYNNEI. This CDR3 comprises 15 residues. V was pared by 8 bases and J by 5 bases, with 10 bases of the junction left unmatched. Thyroid surgery was performed in patients who had received no treatment beforehand. Concerning this clone: Other nucleotide sequences in the sample specify the same CDR3.

TCRdb re-processed the PCR reads through MiXCR. The table records about 49,000 clones, 20% of them present only once. The sequenced material came from blood. The chain carries TRBV2 and TRBJ2-5; the match to TRBD2 covers 11 bases. The TCR was taken from a female donor with papillary thyroid cancer or a benign thyroid nodule (not recorded which). Some clones in this sample may be carry-over from other donors' samples. CDR3 in DNA: TGTGCCAGCGTGGGGACTAGCGGTATCCCGGAGACCCAGTACTTC. It specifies CASVGTSGIPETQYF.